These 25 T cell receptor beta chains originate from one sample sequenced in a study of Ad26.COV2.S vaccination and SARS-CoV-2 variants. As for treatment: some 19 received Ad26.COV2.S at low or high dose, single or two shots; several received placebo; per-sample allocation not given. Day 63 after the first injection of vaccine or placebo was the sampling time. The repertoire was sequenced with immunoSEQ multiplex PCR; TCRdb's copy has only in-frame clones and lacks some. This sample has fewer than 600,000 clones, with roughly nine tenths found just once. The sample consisted of peripheral blood, taken in a trial of Ad26.COV2.S vaccine versus placebo. The source is a person between 18 and 60 years old who received the Ad26.COV2.S COVID-19 vaccine or a placebo.

The rearrangement links TRBV29-1 to TRBJ1-1; possible D gene TRBD1, 5 bases. The CDR3 spans 14 residues. In germline, CDR1 is SQVTM, CDR2 ANQGSEA. The V end was cut by 3 bases, the J end by 1 base, with 12 bases between. Written as DNA, the CDR3 is TGCAGCGTTGAGGGGTTGACAGCGAACACTGAAGCTTTCTTT. Its protein is CSVEGLTANTEAFF.

The rearrangement links TRBV15 to TRBJ2-7; D gene uncertain. V shed 0 bases and J shed 3 bases, with 12 bases lying between them. The CDR3 has 15 amino acids. Germline CDR1 reads LNHNV; CDR2 reads YYDKDF (reference sequence). The CDR3 protein is CATSRDYGRNYEQYF. In DNA, the CDR3 is TGTGCCACCAGCAGAGATTACGGCAGAAACTACGAGCAGTACTTC.

The chain combines TRBV15 with TRBJ2-7; D is undetermined. Between the trimmed V and J ends, which lost 0 bases and 3 bases, there was a span of 9 bases. The CDR3 is 14 amino acids. Germline assignment: CDR1 LNHNV and CDR2 YYDKDF (reference sequence). CDR3 DNA: TGTGCCACCAGCAGAGATGTACAAATCTACGAGCAGTACTTC. Its translation: CATSRDVQIYEQYF.

The chain has TRBV27 and TRBJ2-3, with TRBD2 as a possible D gene (6 bases). V was clipped by 1 base and J by 1 base, with 9 bases between them. CDR3 length equals 15 residues. CDR1 is MNHEY, CDR2 SMNVEV, per germline (reference sequence). CDR3 sequence: CASSLLGGRTDTQYF. In nucleotides, the CDR3 is TGTGCCAGCAGTTTATTGGGGGGACGCACAGATACGCAGTATTTT.

This rearrangement joins TRBV6-6 to TRBJ2-5; the D is unclear. Germline V gives CDR1 MNHNY, CDR2 SVGAGI (reference sequence). V lost 4 bases to trimming and J lost 5 bases, with 8 bases between them. The CDR3 totals 12 residues. Here the CDR3 reads CASSSRSETQYF. CDR3 coding DNA: TGTGCCAGCAGTTCCCGCTCTGAGACCCAGTACTTC.

CDR3 region: CASSEAYRGTLNYGYTF. The DNA for the CDR3 is TGTGCCAGCAGTGAAGCCTACAGGGGAACGCTTAACTATGGCTACACCTTC. V is TRBV6-1 and J is TRBJ1-2; 7 nucleotides agree with TRBD1. With V trimmed by 0 bases and J by 1 base, 8 bases remained unmatched. This CDR3 has 17 residues. CDR1 and CDR2 (germline): MNHNS, SASEGT.

The chain is built from TRBV2 and TRBJ2-7; D is unresolved. V was shortened by 8 bases and J by 3 bases, with 8 bases between the two germline ends. The CDR3 runs to 11 residues. CDR1 is SNHLY, CDR2 FYNNEI, per germline. CDR3 sequence reads: CASYSYYEQYF. As DNA, the CDR3 is TGTGCCAGCTACAGTTACTACGAGCAGTACTTC.

The count of this clone is one. V is TRBV9 and J is TRBJ1-1; weak D call: TRBD1 (5 bases). V lost 0 bases to trimming and J lost 1 base, with 22 bases between them. Germline CDR1 and CDR2: SGDLS and YYNGEE. This CDR3 contains 19 residues. CDR3 residues: CASSVAQEGLAVANTEAFF. Here the CDR3 DNA reads TGTGCCAGCAGCGTAGCTCAGGAGGGGTTGGCGGTGGCGAACACTGAAGCTTTCTTT.

This clone was detected only once. The gene calls are TRBV28 and TRBJ1-1, with no clear D. V lost 6 bases and J lost 7, with 15 bases in between. Germline V gene sequence: CDR1 MDHEN, CDR2 SYDVKM. The CDR3 covers 13 residues. The CDR3 region is CASREKTQFEAFF. The CDR3, as DNA: TGTGCCAGCAGGGAAAAGACCCAGTTTGAAGCTTTCTTT.

This clone occurred many times. The chain is built from TRBV10-1 and TRBJ2-3, with 10 bases matching TRBD1. The CDR3 extends over 15 amino acids. The V and J ends lost 2 bases and 2 bases, in that order; junction bases with no gene match: 1. Germline CDR1 reads WNHNN; CDR2 reads SYGVQD (reference sequence). The CDR3 sequence is CASSEGQGDTDTQYF. CDR3 DNA: TGCGCCAGCAGTGAGGGACAGGGGGACACAGATACGCAGTATTTT.

This clone appeared a few times. The chain has TRBV28 and TRBJ1-3; possible D gene TRBD1, 6 bases. Germline V CDR1 and CDR2: MDHEN, SYDVKM. The V and J ends lost 6 bases and 4 bases respectively, with 19 bases between them. The CDR3 sequence is 16 residues long. In DNA, the CDR3 is TGTGCCAGCAGCTCCCCAACAGGGCCGGGCGGAAACACCATATATTTT. Translating gives CASSSPTGPGGNTIYF.

This sequence joins TRBV29-1 and TRBJ1-1; the D is unclear. There are 12 residues in the CDR3. Germline CDR1 and CDR2: SQVTM and ANQGSEA. V lost 4 bases and J 0 bases, leaving 6 bases between the germline ends. CDR3 DNA: TGCAGCGTTGTAAGGGTGAACACTGAAGCTTTCTTT. Translation: CSVVRVNTEAFF.

The chain has TRBV5-4 and TRBJ2-7; D is possibly TRBD2 (6 bases). Trimming cost V 4 bases and J 3 bases, with 11 bases left between them. The CDR3 has 13 amino acids. CDR1 and CDR2 (germline): SGHNT, YYREEE (reference sequence). CDR3 nucleotides: TGTGCCAGCAGCCTGGCGGGACTCTACGAGCAGTACTTC. This encodes CASSLAGLYEQYF.

This clone was detected only once. This chain links TRBV9 with TRBJ2-2; 7 bases line up with TRBD1. This CDR3 has 16 residues. With V trimmed by 4 bases and J by 4 bases, 10 bases remained unmatched. Germline CDR1 and CDR2: SGDLS and YYNGEE. CDR3 DNA: TGTGCCAGCAGCCACACGGACAGGAGGAGCACCGGGGAGCTGTTTTTT. Protein product: CASSHTDRRSTGELFF. The full variable domain, completed using reference TRBV9 and TRBJ2-2, is DSGVTQTPKHLITATGQRVTLRCSPRSGDLSVYWYQQSLDQGLQFLIQYYNGEERAKGNILERFSAQQFPDLHSELNLSSLELGDSALYFCASSHTDRRSTGELFFGEGSRLTVL.

The genes are TRBV6-5 and TRBJ1-1; TRBD1 agrees at 7 bases. Looked up from germline, CDR1 is MNHEY and CDR2 is SVGAGI. J was trimmed by 6 bases and V by 0 bases; bases with no gene match: 7. The length of the CDR3 is 15 residues. This CDR3 reads CASSYSDRELSEAFF. In nucleotides, the CDR3 is TGTGCCAGCAGTTACTCTGACAGGGAACTGTCTGAAGCTTTCTTT.

The chain recombines TRBV27 with TRBJ2-7; the D gene is possibly TRBD1 (6 bases). CDR3 size: 16 residues. Germline V gene sequence: CDR1 MNHEY, CDR2 SMNVEV (reference sequence). Trimming left V 5 bases short and J 0 bases short, with 17 bases between. CDR3 in DNA: TGTGCCAGCAGTCCGACACGTCAGGGGAGCTCCTACGAGCAGTACTTC. The encoded protein is CASSPTRQGSSYEQYF.

CDR3 residues: CAWKQDANTGELFF. The CDR3 bases are TGTGCCTGGAAACAGGACGCGAACACCGGGGAGCTGTTTTTT. The chain links TRBV30 to TRBJ2-2, with D possibly matching TRBD1 (5 bases). V lost 4 bases to trimming and J lost 0 bases, with 9 bases between them. The CDR3 totals 14 residues. Germline V CDR1 and CDR2: GTSNPN, SVGIG (reference sequence).

This sequence joins TRBV6-5 and TRBJ2-1, with D perhaps matching TRBD1 or TRBD2 (5 bases each). Between the trimmed V and J ends, which lost 0 bases and 10 bases, there was a span of 16 bases. The CDR3 is 15 amino acids. The germline CDR1 and CDR2 sequences are MNHEY and SVGAGI. The CDR3 DNA sequence: TGTGCCAGCAGTTACTCCGGGACGACCACACGAGAGCAGTTCTTC. Amino acid sequence: CASSYSGTTTREQFF.

The chain carries TRBV6-2 or TRBV6-3 and TRBJ2-5; TRBD2 is a possible D gene (6 bases). Between the trimmed V and J ends, which lost 2 bases and 5 bases, there was a span of 15 bases. The CDR3 sequence is 15 residues long. Germline loops: CDR1 MNHEY, CDR2 SVGEGT. CDR3 in amino acids: CASSYTPGGGETQYF. As DNA, the CDR3 is TGTGCCAGCAGTTACACCCCCGGGGGTGGGGAGACCCAGTACTTC.

This clone was counted between two and nine times. The genes are TRBV27 and TRBJ1-3; D possibly corresponds to TRBD1 (5 bases). Trimming pared 4 bases from V and 4 bases from J, leaving 14 bases between. Germline values: CDR1 MNHEY, CDR2 SMNVEV (reference sequence). The CDR3 contains 15 residues. CDR3 residues: CASSSRGPGGNTIYF. In DNA, the CDR3 is TGTGCCAGCAGTTCCCGGGGCCCGGGAGGAAACACCATATATTTT.

On this clone itself: The sample holds other DNA sequences that translate to the same CDR3. The rearrangement uses TRBV6-5 and TRBJ1-2, with a possible D match to TRBD1 (6 bases). Germline V gene data show CDR1 as MNHEY and CDR2 as SVGAGI. The CDR3 has 13 amino acids. Trimming shortened V by 6 bases and J by 2 bases, and 10 bases separated the two germline ends. The CDR3 reads CASSRDKNYGYTF. The CDR3 nucleotides read TGTGCCAGCAGCAGGGACAAGAACTATGGCTACACCTTC.

The V call is TRBV18, the J call TRBJ2-7; D unresolved. The ends were cut back, 1 base at V and 3 bases at J, with 4 bases in the middle. This CDR3 contains 12 residues. In germline, CDR1 is KGHSH, CDR2 LQKENI. CDR3 amino acids: CASSPRGYEQYF. Here the CDR3 DNA reads TGTGCCAGCTCACCACGGGGCTACGAGCAGTACTTC.

The genes are TRBV7-2 and TRBJ1-2; a possible D gene is TRBD1 (6 bases). In germline, CDR1 is SGHTA, CDR2 FQGNSA. This CDR3 has 14 amino acids. The V gene lost 2 bases and the J gene lost 5 bases, with 12 bases spanning the gap. CDR3 DNA: TGTGCCAGCAGCTTATACAGGGCGGAGTATGGCTACACCTTC. Its translation: CASSLYRAEYGYTF.

This chain joins TRBV7-8 and TRBJ1-1; D remains unclear. V was trimmed by 4 bases and J by 0 bases, leaving 12 bases between them. The CDR3 loop spans 15 amino acids. Germline V gives CDR1 SGHVS, CDR2 FQNEAQ. The CDR3 DNA sequence: TGTGCCAGCAGCTCTGTGACCCTTGTGAACACTGAAGCTTTCTTT. Translating gives CASSSVTLVNTEAFF.

V usage is TRBV18 and J usage is TRBJ1-3; D remains unclear. CDR1 KGHSH and CDR2 LQKENI come from the germline V gene. V was shortened by 3 bases and J by 6 bases, with 12 bases between the two germline ends. The CDR3 consists of 14 residues. The CDR3 region has the DNA TGTGCCAGCTCACCGGGTCTAGGCGAAAACACCATATATTTT. Its translation is CASSPGLGENTIYF.